This T cell receptor (beta chain) is from a study of beta chain features in type 1 diabetes. Turning to the study itself: The study examined some 110,000,000 sorted cells across all samples.

Study-wide findings and caveats: Within each of all four CD4+ subsets, Type 1 diabetes patients had TCRB CDR3s that were moderately but significantly shorter. VDJ junctions sequenced from type 1 diabetes patients showed fewer insertions and more deletions.

About this clone: Antigen unknown.

Since all of the isolated RNA was reverse transcribed, expressed TCRB transcripts were what got sequenced. Sequenced by immunoSEQ multiplex PCR; TCRdb stores in-frame clones only, minus some. This sample has 600,000 to 700,000 clones, with about an eighth found just once. CDR1 is SGHAT, CDR2 FQNNGV, per germline. V lost 2 bases and J 4 bases, leaving 12 bases between the germline ends. The CDR3 sequence is 15 residues long. Post-sort purity exceeded 95% for all sorted populations. This chain links TRBV11-2 with TRBJ2-1; D may be TRBD1 (5 bases). The sequence was collected from a man aged 30 to 45 with type 1 diabetes. Sequencing used naive CD4+ T cells from blood. In DNA, the CDR3 is TGTGCCAGCAGCTTACTAGGGGAACAATACAATGAGCAGTTCTTC. Translation gives CASSLLGEQYNEQFF. The entire variable domain, with the rest obtained from reference TRBV11-2 and TRBJ2-1, is as follows: EAGVAQSPRYKIIEKRQSVAFWCNPISGHATLYWYQQILGQGPKLLIQFQNNGVVDDSQLPKDRFSAERLKGVDSTLKIQPAKLEDSAVYLCASSLLGEQYNEQFFGPGTRLTVL.